This record concerns one TCR beta chain sequence. Its matching antigen is unknown. The test was conducted at deep level. The protocol was immunoSEQ multiplex PCR, while the TCRdb copy is restricted to in-frame clones and leaves out a portion. Seen here are 800,000 to 1,200,000 clones, 78% observed once, and the top ten hold approximately 0.5%. In germline, CDR1 is GTSNPN, CDR2 SVGIG (reference sequence). V lost 2 bases and J lost 9, with 19 bases in between. The CDR3 has 14 residues. The data originate from a study of shared clonotypes between healthy human individuals. Points from the study as a whole: Generally, naive subsets (rather than memory subsets) showed larger estimated richness.

Healthy HIV-negative adults with no recent acute infections or vaccinations were recruited as donors. Splitting of CD4+ cells produced CD45RA+ naive and CD45RA-negative memory subsets. The receptor was derived from a man aged 18 to 35 in good health. Some clones in this sample may be carry-over from other donors' samples. The sequenced sample consisted of memory CD4+ T cells from PBMCs. Subset noted: CD45RA-negative fraction. The chain couples TRBV30 to TRBJ1-1, with D possibly TRBD1 on 5 matching bases. The CDR3: CAWSWGNLKGKAFF. Here the CDR3 DNA reads TGTGCCTGGAGTTGGGGTAATTTGAAGGGGAAAGCTTTCTTT.